The TCR beta chain described here comes from a study of shared clonotypes between healthy human individuals. Sequencing was performed with immunoSEQ multiplex PCR; in TCRdb, only in-frame clones are kept and a portion is missing. The sample contains hundreds of thousands of clones, 95% to 96% of which appear only once. Naive CD8 populations comprised CD45RO-negative cells positively selected for CCR7, excluding terminally differentiated effector memory CD45RA+ cells. This CDR3 region has 14 residues. Looked up from germline, CDR1 is SEHNR and CDR2 is FQNEAQ (reference sequence). Trimming cost V 4 bases and J 1 base, with 10 bases left between them.

The TCR comes from a woman aged 25-40 years in good health. The chain employs TRBV7-9 and TRBJ1-1, with D uncertain. The specimen sequenced was naive CD8+ T cells sorted from blood. The CDR3 loop reads CASSWSAENTEAFF. The CDR3 nucleotides read TGTGCCAGCAGCTGGTCGGCAGAGAACACTGAAGCTTTCTTT.